This TCR beta chain was observed in a study of T cell changes during pregnancy in multiple sclerosis. The assay was immunoSEQ multiplex PCR, and TCRdb's table has in-frame clones only and misses some. The sample holds 75,000 to 80,000 clones, just under 95% seen once. The CDR3 consists of 13 residues. The ends lost 8 bases at V and 3 bases at J; junction bases unmatched: 2. CDR1 is MGHDK, CDR2 SYGVNS, per germline. The sample holds one count of this clone. The chain joins TRBV25-1 to TRBJ1-5; 9 nucleotides match TRBD1. Sequences were derived from peripheral blood, sampled in the second trimester of pregnancy. This receptor was obtained from a female donor in good health, enrolled as a control in a pregnancy study. The CDR3 region has the DNA TGTGCCAGCCAACAGGGGGCCAATCAGCCCCAGCATTTT. It specifies CASQQGANQPQHF.